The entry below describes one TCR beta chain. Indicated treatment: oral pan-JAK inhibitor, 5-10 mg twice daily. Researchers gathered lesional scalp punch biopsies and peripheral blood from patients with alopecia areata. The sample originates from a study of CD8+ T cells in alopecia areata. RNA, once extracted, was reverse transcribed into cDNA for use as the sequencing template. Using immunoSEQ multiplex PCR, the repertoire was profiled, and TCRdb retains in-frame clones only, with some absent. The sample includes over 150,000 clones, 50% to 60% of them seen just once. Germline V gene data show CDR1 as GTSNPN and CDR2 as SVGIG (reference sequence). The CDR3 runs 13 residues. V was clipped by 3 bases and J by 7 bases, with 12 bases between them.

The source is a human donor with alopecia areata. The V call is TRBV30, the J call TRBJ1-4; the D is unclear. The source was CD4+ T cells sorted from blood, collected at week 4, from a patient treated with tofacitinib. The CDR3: CAWRRSRGEKLFF. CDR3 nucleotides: TGTGCCTGGAGACGTAGCCGTGGTGAAAAACTGTTTTTT.